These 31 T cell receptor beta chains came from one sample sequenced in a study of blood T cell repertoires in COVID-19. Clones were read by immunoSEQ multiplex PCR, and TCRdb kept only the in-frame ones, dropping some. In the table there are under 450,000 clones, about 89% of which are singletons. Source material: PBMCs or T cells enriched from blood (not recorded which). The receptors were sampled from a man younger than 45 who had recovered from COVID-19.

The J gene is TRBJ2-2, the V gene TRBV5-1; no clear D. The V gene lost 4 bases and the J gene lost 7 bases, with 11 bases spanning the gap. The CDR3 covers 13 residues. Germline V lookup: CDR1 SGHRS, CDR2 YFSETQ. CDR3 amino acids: CASSNPQNGELFF. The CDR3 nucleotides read TGCGCCAGCAGCAACCCTCAGAACGGGGAGCTGTTTTTT. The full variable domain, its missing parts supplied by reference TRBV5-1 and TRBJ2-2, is KAGVTQTPRYLIKTRGQQVTLSCSPISGHRSVSWYQQTPGQGLQFLFEYFSETQRNKGNFPGRFSGRQFSNSRSEMNVSTLELGDSALYLCASSNPQNGELFFGEGSRLTVL.

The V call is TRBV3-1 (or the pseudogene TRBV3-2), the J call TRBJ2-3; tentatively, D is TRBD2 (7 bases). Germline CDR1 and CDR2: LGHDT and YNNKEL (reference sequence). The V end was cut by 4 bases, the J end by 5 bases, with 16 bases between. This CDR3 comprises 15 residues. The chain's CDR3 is CASSLRGGARDTQYF. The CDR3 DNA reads TGTGCCAGCAGCCTAAGGGGGGGGGCCAGAGATACGCAGTATTTT.

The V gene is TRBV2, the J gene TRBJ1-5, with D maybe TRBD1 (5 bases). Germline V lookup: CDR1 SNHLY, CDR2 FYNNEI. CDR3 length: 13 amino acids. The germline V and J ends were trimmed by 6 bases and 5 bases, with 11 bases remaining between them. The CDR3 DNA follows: TGTGCCAGCAGGGCGACAGTTTATCAGCCCCAGCATTTT. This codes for CASRATVYQPQHF.

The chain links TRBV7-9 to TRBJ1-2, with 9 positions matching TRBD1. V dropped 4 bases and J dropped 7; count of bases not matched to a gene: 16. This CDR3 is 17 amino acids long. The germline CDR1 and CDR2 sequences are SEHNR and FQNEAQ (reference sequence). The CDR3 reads CASSSRPGQGRSPGYTF. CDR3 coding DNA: TGTGCCAGCAGCTCCCGACCGGGACAGGGACGATCCCCTGGCTACACCTTC. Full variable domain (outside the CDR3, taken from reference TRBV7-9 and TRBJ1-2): DTGVSQNPRHKITKRGQNVTFRCDPISEHNRLYWYRQTLGQGPEFLTYFQNEAQLEKSRLLSDRFSAERPKGSFSTLEIQRTEQGDSAMYLCASSSRPGQGRSPGYTFGSGTRLTVV.

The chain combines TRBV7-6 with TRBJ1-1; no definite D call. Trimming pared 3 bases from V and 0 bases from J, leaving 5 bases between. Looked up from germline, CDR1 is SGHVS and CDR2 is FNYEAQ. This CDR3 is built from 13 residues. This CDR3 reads CASSLELNTEAFF. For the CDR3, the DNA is TGTGCCAGCAGCTTGGAGTTGAACACTGAAGCTTTCTTT.

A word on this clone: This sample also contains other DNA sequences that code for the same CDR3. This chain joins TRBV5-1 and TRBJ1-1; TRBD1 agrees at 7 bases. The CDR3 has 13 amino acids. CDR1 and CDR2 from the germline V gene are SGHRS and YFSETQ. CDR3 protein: CASSGTANTEAFF. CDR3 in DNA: TGCGCTTCCTCTGGGACAGCGAACACTGAAGCTTTCTTT.

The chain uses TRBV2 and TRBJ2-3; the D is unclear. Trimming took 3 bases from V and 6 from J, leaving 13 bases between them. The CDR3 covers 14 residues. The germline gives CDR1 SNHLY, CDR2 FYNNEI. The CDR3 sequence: CASSEATFSDTQYF. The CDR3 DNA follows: TGTGCCAGCAGTGAGGCGACATTCTCGGATACGCAGTATTTT.

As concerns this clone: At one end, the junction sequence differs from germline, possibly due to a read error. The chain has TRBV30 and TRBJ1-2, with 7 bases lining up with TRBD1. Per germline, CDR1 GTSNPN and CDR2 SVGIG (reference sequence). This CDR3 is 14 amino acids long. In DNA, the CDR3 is TGCACTCTTACTAAGGGGGCGTCTTTCTATGGCTACACCTTC. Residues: CTLTKGASFYGYTF.

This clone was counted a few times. The DNA of the CDR3 is TGCAGCGGAGGGGGCTACACCTTC. Its protein is CSGGGYTF. The chain couples TRBV29-1 to TRBJ1-2; D is unresolved. Germline lookup yields CDR1 SQVTM and CDR2 ANQGSEA. The CDR3 has 8 amino acids. Trimming took off 7 bases at V and 8 bases at J, with 5 bases between the two ends. The whole variable domain, filled in from reference TRBV29-1 and TRBJ1-2, reads SAVISQKPSRDICQRGTSLTIQCQVDSQVTMMFWYRQQPGQSLTLIATANQGSEATYESGFVIDKFPISRPNLTFSTLTVSNMSPEDSSIYLCSGGGYTFGSGTRLTVV.

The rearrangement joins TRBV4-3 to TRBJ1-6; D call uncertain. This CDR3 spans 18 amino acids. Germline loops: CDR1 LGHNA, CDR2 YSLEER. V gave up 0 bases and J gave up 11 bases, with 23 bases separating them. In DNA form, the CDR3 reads TGCGCCAGCAGCCAAGATAACCCTCAGAATGGAGAGGGTACACCCCTCCACTTT. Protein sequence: CASSQDNPQNGEGTPLHF.

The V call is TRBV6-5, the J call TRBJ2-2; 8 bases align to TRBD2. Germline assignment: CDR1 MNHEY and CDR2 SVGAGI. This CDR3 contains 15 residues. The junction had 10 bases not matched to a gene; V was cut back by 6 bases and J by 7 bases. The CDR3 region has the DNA TGTGCCAGCAGACTCCGGACTAGCTTGAGCGGGGAGCTGTTTTTT. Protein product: CASRLRTSLSGELFF.

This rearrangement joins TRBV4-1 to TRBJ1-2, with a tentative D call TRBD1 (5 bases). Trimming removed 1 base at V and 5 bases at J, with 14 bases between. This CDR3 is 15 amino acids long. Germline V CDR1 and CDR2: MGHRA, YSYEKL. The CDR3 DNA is TGCGCCAGCAGCCAAGTGCAAGGGGACTCTTATGGCTACACCTTC. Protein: CASSQVQGDSYGYTF.

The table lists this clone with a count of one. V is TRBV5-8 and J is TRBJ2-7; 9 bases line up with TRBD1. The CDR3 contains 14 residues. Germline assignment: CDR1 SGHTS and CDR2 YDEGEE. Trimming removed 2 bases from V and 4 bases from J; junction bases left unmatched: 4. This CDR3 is CASSFGQGMYEQYF. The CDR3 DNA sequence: TGTGCCAGCAGCTTTGGACAGGGGATGTACGAGCAGTACTTC.

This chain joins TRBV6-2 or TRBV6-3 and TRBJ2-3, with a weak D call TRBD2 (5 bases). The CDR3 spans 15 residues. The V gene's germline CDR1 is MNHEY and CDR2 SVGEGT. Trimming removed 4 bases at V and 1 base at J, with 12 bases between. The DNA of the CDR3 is TGTGCCAGCAGTTTCCGGGCCGGGGGCACAGATACGCAGTATTTT. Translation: CASSFRAGGTDTQYF.

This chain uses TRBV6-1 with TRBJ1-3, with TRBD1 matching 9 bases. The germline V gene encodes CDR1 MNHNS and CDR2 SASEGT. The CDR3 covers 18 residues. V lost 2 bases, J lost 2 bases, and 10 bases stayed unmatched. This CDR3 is CASSEFVGTGRAGNTIYF. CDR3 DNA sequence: TGTGCCAGCAGTGAATTCGTTGGGACAGGGCGCGCTGGAAACACCATATATTTT.

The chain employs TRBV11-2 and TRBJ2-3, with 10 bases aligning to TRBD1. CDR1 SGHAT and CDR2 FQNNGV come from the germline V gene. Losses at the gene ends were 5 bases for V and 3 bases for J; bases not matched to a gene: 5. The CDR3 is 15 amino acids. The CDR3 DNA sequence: TGTGCCAGCAGCGCTCGACAGGGGGCAACAGATACGCAGTATTTT. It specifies CASSARQGATDTQYF.

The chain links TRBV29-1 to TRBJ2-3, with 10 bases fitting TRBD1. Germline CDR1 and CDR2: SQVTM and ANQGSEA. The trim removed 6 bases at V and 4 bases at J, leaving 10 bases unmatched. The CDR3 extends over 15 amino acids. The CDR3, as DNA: TGCAGCGTCAGTGAGAGGGGACAGGGGTCAGATACGCAGTATTTT. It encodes CSVSERGQGSDTQYF.

The CDR3 here is CASSIAGRASGANVLTF. CDR3 bases: TGTGCCAGTAGTATAGCAGGTAGAGCTTCTGGGGCCAACGTCCTGACTTTC. The rearrangement joins TRBV19 to TRBJ2-6; D ambiguous. Looked up from germline, CDR1 is LNHDA and CDR2 is SQIVND (reference sequence). V shed 1 base and J shed 1 base, with 11 bases lying between them. The CDR3 sequence is 17 residues long.

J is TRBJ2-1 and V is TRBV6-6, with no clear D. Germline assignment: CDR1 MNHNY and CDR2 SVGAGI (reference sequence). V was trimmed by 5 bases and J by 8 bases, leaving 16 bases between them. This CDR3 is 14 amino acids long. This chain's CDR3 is CASSPRVPEDEQFF. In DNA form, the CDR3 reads TGTGCCAGCAGTCCCCGGGTTCCCGAGGATGAGCAGTTCTTC.

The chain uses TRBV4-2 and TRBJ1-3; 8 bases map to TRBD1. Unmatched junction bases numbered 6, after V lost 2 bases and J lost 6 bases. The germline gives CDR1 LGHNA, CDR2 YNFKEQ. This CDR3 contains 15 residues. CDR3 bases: TGTGCCAGCAGCCAACTCCAGGGGGCTGAAAACACCATATATTTT. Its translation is CASSQLQGAENTIYF.

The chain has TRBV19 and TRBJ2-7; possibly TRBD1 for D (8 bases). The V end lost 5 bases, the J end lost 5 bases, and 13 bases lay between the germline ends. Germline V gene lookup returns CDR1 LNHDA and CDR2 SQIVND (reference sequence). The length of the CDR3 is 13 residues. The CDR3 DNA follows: TGTGCCAGTAGTCCAACAGGGGGGGACGAGCAGTACTTC. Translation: CASSPTGGDEQYF.

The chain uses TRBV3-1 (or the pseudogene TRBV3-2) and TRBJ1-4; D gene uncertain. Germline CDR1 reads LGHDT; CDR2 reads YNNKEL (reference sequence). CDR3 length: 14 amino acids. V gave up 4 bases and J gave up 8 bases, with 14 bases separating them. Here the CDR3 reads CASSLPGRSEKLFF. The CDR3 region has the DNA TGTGCCAGCAGCCTTCCTGGGAGGAGCGAAAAACTGTTTTTT.

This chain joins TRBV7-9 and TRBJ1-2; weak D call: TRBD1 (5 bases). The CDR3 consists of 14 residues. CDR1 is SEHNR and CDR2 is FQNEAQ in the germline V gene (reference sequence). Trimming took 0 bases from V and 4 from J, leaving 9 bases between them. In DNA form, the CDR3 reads TGTGCCAGCAGCTTAGCTGGGACTCGCTATGGCTACACCTTC. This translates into CASSLAGTRYGYTF. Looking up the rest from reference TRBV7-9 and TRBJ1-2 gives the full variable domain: DTGVSQNPRHKITKRGQNVTFRCDPISEHNRLYWYRQTLGQGPEFLTYFQNEAQLEKSRLLSDRFSAERPKGSFSTLEIQRTEQGDSAMYLCASSLAGTRYGYTFGSGTRLTVV.

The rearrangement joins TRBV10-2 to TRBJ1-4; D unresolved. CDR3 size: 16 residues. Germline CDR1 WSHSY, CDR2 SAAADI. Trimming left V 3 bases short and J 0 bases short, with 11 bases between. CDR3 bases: TGCGCCAGCAGTGATGGGCAGTTCGCAACTAATGAAAAACTGTTTTTT. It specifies CASSDGQFATNEKLFF.

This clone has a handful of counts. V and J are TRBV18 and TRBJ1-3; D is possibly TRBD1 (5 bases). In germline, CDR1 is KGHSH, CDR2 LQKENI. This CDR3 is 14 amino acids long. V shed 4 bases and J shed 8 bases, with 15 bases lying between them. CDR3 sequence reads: CASSLHGGSDTIYF. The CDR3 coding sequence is TGTGCCAGCTCACTGCACGGGGGTAGCGACACCATATATTTT.

The CDR3 is CASSPGHRYEQYF. The CDR3 DNA sequence: TGTGCCAGCAGCCCTGGACATCGCTACGAGCAGTACTTC. The rearrangement uses TRBV7-9 and TRBJ2-7, with D tentatively TRBD1 (5 bases). V lost 5 bases and J lost 3, with 11 bases in between. The CDR3 contains 13 residues. The germline V gene encodes CDR1 SEHNR and CDR2 FQNEAQ (reference sequence).

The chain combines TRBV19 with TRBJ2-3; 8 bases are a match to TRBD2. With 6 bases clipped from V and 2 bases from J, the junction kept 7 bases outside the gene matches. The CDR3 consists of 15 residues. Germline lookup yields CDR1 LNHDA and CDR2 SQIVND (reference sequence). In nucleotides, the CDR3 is TGTGCCAGTAGGGGAGCGGGGGCTACCACAGATACGCAGTATTTT. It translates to CASRGAGATTDTQYF.

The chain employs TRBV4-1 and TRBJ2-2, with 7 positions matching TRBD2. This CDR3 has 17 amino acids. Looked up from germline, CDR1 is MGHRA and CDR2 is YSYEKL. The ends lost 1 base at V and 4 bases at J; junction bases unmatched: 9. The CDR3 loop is CASSQASWGGFTGELFF. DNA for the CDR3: TGCGCCAGCAGCCAAGCATCGTGGGGAGGGTTCACCGGGGAGCTGTTTTTT.

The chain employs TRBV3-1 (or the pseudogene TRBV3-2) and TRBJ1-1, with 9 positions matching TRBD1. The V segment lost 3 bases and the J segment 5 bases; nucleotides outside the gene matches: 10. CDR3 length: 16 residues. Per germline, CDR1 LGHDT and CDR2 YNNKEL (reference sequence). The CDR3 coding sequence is TGTGCCAGCAGCCAGCGGACAGGGGTCCGCGGAACTGAAGCTTTCTTT. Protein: CASSQRTGVRGTEAFF.

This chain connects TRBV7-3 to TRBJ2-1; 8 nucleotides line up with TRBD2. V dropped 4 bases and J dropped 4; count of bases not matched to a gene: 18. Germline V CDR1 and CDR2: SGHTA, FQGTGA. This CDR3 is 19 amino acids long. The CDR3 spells CASSSYNQISGENYNEQFF. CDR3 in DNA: TGTGCCAGCAGCTCCTACAACCAGATTAGCGGGGAGAATTACAATGAGCAGTTCTTC.

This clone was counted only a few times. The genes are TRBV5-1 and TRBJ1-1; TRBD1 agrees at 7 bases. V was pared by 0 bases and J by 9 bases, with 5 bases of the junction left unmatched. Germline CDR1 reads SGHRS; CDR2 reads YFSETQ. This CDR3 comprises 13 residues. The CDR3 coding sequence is TGCGCCAGCAGCTTGGAGGCGGGACAGCAAGCTTTCTTT. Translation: CASSLEAGQQAFF.